The 32 T cell receptor beta chains presented below share a single source sample, sequenced in a study of blood T cell repertoires in COVID-19. TCRdb's copy holds only in-frame clones and misses some; the assay was immunoSEQ multiplex PCR. The sample yields under 100,000 clones, around nine tenths seen once. The sequenced sample was peripheral blood. Source of these receptors: a man aged 50 to 59 with acute or convalescent COVID-19.

The rearrangement uses TRBV30 and TRBJ2-1; 12 bases align to TRBD2. The J segment lost 7 bases and the V segment lost 1 base, leaving 5 bases of the junction unmatched. The CDR3 runs 15 residues. Germline assignment: CDR1 GTSNPN and CDR2 SVGIG (reference sequence). DNA of the CDR3: TGTGCCTGGAGTGCTAGCGGGAGGGCCCGGAATGAGCAGTTCTTC. This sequence encodes CAWSASGRARNEQFF. Full variable domain (missing parts from reference TRBV30 and TRBJ2-1): SQTIHQWPATLVQPVGSPLSLECTVEGTSNPNLYWYRQAAGRGLQLLFYSVGIGQISSEVPQNLSASRPQDRQFILSSKKLLLSDSGFYLCAWSASGRARNEQFFGPGTRLTVL.

This clone has only a few counts. The CDR3 DNA is TGCGCCAGCAGCTTATCTGGGCTAGCGCCGCAAGAGACCCAGTACTTC. As protein: CASSLSGLAPQETQYF. The chain has TRBV5-1 and TRBJ2-5; a possible D gene is TRBD2 (6 bases). This CDR3 region has 16 residues. CDR1 and CDR2 (germline): SGHRS, YFSETQ. V lost 2 bases to trimming and J lost 2 bases, with 16 bases between them.

The chain joins TRBV4-1 to TRBJ1-2; no reliable D call. V dropped 4 bases and J dropped 1 base, with 7 bases sitting between them. Germline V gene sequence: CDR1 MGHRA, CDR2 YSYEKL. This CDR3 has 13 amino acids. The CDR3 DNA is TGCGCCAGCAGCCCACCGGGTAACTATGGCTACACCTTC. This codes for CASSPPGNYGYTF.

The V call is TRBV4-3, the J call TRBJ1-1, with a tentative D call TRBD1 (6 bases). The CDR3 is 13 amino acids. Between the trimmed V and J ends, which lost 4 bases and 1 base, there was a span of 7 bases. The germline CDR1 and CDR2 sequences are LGHNA and YSLEER. The CDR3 DNA reads TGCGCCAGCAGCCCACAGGGGAACACTGAAGCTTTCTTT. This encodes CASSPQGNTEAFF.

The chain uses TRBV18 and TRBJ1-4, with D unclear. V was clipped by 4 bases and J by 0 bases, with 9 bases between them. CDR3 length equals 15 residues. CDR1 and CDR2 (germline): KGHSH, LQKENI. Here the CDR3 DNA reads TGTGCCAGCTCACAAGGGAGTTCAACTAATGAAAAACTGTTTTTT. It yields the protein CASSQGSSTNEKLFF.

The CDR3: CASSYTALAGGRARDYEQYF. The CDR3 DNA sequence: TGTGCCAGCAGTTACACCGCACTAGCGGGAGGGCGAGCTCGAGACTACGAGCAGTACTTC. This chain joins TRBV6-2 or TRBV6-3 and TRBJ2-7, with 13 bases matching TRBD2. V trimming: 2 bases; J trimming: 3 bases; junction bases outside the gene matches: 16. Germline V CDR1 and CDR2: MNHEY, SVGEGT. This CDR3 comprises 20 residues.

The rearrangement joins TRBV6-5 to TRBJ2-7, with a weak D call TRBD1 (5 bases). The V gene lost 0 bases and the J gene lost 4 bases, with 13 bases spanning the gap. CDR3 length: 15 residues. Germline V gene data show CDR1 as MNHEY and CDR2 as SVGAGI. For the CDR3, the DNA is TGTGCCAGCAGTTACTCCGTCGACAGTCCGTACGAGCAGTACTTC. This encodes CASSYSVDSPYEQYF.

This clone was recorded once. The chain links TRBV7-8 to TRBJ2-1, with TRBD2 matching over 8 bases. The J segment lost 5 bases and the V segment lost 5 bases, leaving 17 bases of the junction unmatched. This CDR3 comprises 18 residues. Germline V gene lookup returns CDR1 SGHVS and CDR2 FQNEAQ. CDR3 nucleotides: TGTGCCAGCAGCCCAAAATTTATCGGAACTAGCGGTCACAATGAGCAGTTCTTC. It yields the protein CASSPKFIGTSGHNEQFF.

The rearrangement joins TRBV12-5 to TRBJ2-6, with D perhaps matching TRBD2 (6 bases). V lost 5 bases, J lost 0 bases, and 14 bases lay in between. Looked up from germline, CDR1 is LGHNT and CDR2 is FRNRAP. This CDR3 has 17 amino acids. Here the CDR3 reads CASGPGLRLSGANVLTF. In DNA form, the CDR3 reads TGTGCTAGTGGTCCGGGACTGAGGCTCTCTGGGGCCAACGTCCTGACTTTC.

The chain has TRBV27 and TRBJ2-1; TRBD2 aligns across 7 bases. With 0 bases clipped from V and 4 bases from J, the junction kept 9 bases outside the gene matches. The CDR3 runs to 17 residues. Germline values: CDR1 MNHEY, CDR2 SMNVEV (reference sequence). CDR3 protein: CASSLSRQGGDYNEQFF. Written as DNA, the CDR3 is TGTGCCAGCAGTTTATCTCGTCAGGGAGGGGATTACAATGAGCAGTTCTTC.

This clone was seen just once. V usage is TRBV15 and J usage is TRBJ2-7; the match to TRBD1 covers 8 bases. CDR3 size: 13 residues. In germline, CDR1 is LNHNV, CDR2 YYDKDF (reference sequence). The J segment lost 4 bases and the V segment lost 9 bases, leaving 8 bases of the junction unmatched. The chain's CDR3 is CATITGGRYEQYF. The CDR3 nucleotides are TGTGCCACGATTACAGGGGGGAGGTACGAGCAGTACTTC.

This sequence joins TRBV6-5 and TRBJ2-7, with 12 bases fitting TRBD1. J gave up 6 bases and V 3 bases, and 6 bases lay outside the gene matches. The CDR3 spans 15 residues. The germline V gene has CDR1 MNHEY and CDR2 SVGAGI. The CDR3 region is CASSYGGTGGLEQYF. CDR3 coding DNA: TGTGCCAGCAGTTATGGAGGGACAGGGGGCCTCGAGCAGTACTTC.

The J gene is TRBJ2-1, the V gene TRBV11-2, with D unclear. In germline, CDR1 is SGHAT, CDR2 FQNNGV. This CDR3 is built from 14 residues. V gave up 5 bases and J gave up 9 bases, with 17 bases separating them. The CDR3 DNA reads as TGTGCCAGCAGCCCGTTTGGGCAATTCTCTGAGCAGTTCTTC. Translating it yields CASSPFGQFSEQFF.

This chain connects TRBV11-3 to TRBJ2-3, with TRBD1 matching over 12 bases. This CDR3 comprises 16 residues. Germline CDR1 SGHNT, CDR2 YENEEA. The junction had 8 bases not matched to a gene; V was cut back by 5 bases and J by 5 bases. The CDR3 DNA follows: TGTGCCAGCAGCCCCCCGGGACAGGGGGCCCAAGATACGCAGTATTTT. Translated: CASSPPGQGAQDTQYF.

The V gene is TRBV1, the J gene TRBJ1-5. TRBV1 is a pseudogene. The length of the CDR3 is 15 residues. DNA for the CDR3: TGCACCAGCAGCCAGTCGCGGGGGATTCGCCAGCCCCAGCATTTT. This translates into CTSSQSRGIRQPQHF.

Turning to this clone: The sample carries other DNA sequences with the same CDR3. The chain couples TRBV6-5 to TRBJ1-3; TRBD1 might be the D (6 bases). Germline CDR1 and CDR2: MNHEY and SVGAGI. V was clipped by 6 bases and J by 1 base, with 10 bases between them. This CDR3 is 14 amino acids long. This CDR3 reads CASRETGSGNTIYF. CDR3 DNA sequence: TGTGCCAGCAGAGAGACAGGTTCTGGAAACACCATATATTTT.

V and J are TRBV7-6 and TRBJ2-1; 11 nucleotides line up with TRBD2. Trimming removed 4 bases from V and 6 bases from J; junction bases left unmatched: 17. CDR3 length equals 19 residues. CDR1 SGHVS and CDR2 FNYEAQ come from the germline V gene. The CDR3 DNA reads TGTGCCAGCAGCTCAGGGGTAATAGCGGGAGGGCTTGGAGGCAATGAGCAGTTCTTC. Its protein product is CASSSGVIAGGLGGNEQFF.

This rearrangement joins TRBV3-1 (or the pseudogene TRBV3-2) to TRBJ2-1; possible D gene TRBD1, 6 bases. Per the germline V gene, CDR1 is LGHDT and CDR2 is YNNKEL (reference sequence). Trimming removed 4 bases at V and 10 bases at J, with 20 bases between. The CDR3 consists of 15 residues. The CDR3 coding sequence is TGTGCCAGCAGCCCACAGACAGGAACTTACGGAGAGCAGTTCTTC. Translating it yields CASSPQTGTYGEQFF.

The J gene is TRBJ2-1, the V gene TRBV18; TRBD1 agrees at 9 bases. CDR3 length: 15 amino acids. Germline V gene lookup returns CDR1 KGHSH and CDR2 LQKENI. V dropped 3 bases and J dropped 4; count of bases not matched to a gene: 4. The CDR3 loop reads CASSPGTGRYNEQFF. In DNA, the CDR3 is TGTGCCAGCTCACCCGGGACAGGGAGGTACAATGAGCAGTTCTTC.

The genes are TRBV4-1 and TRBJ2-3; D not certain. The CDR3 extends over 17 amino acids. Germline lookup yields CDR1 MGHRA and CDR2 YSYEKL. Trimming took 1 base from V and 0 from J, leaving 14 bases between them. CDR3 sequence reads: CASSQVDPRISTDTQYF. CDR3 in DNA: TGCGCCAGCAGCCAAGTTGACCCCAGGATTAGCACAGATACGCAGTATTTT.

V gene TRBV11-3 combines with J gene TRBJ2-7; the D is unclear. V was pared by 5 bases and J by 13 bases, with 15 bases between. The CDR3 contains 11 residues. Germline V gene lookup returns CDR1 SGHNT and CDR2 YENEEA. DNA of the CDR3: TGTGCCAGCAGCCTATCCGGTGCCGCATACTTC. Protein product: CASSLSGAAYF.

This rearrangement joins TRBV9 to TRBJ2-1, with TRBD2 matching over 7 bases. V shed 4 bases, J shed 12 bases, and the junction held 16 bases outside the gene matches. The germline CDR1 and CDR2 sequences are SGDLS and YYNGEE. This CDR3 comprises 15 residues. CDR3 in amino acids: CASSPVYGRAGVQFF. The CDR3 nucleotides read TGTGCCAGCAGCCCAGTCTATGGGAGGGCCGGGGTGCAGTTCTTC.

The rearrangement links TRBV6-5 to TRBJ2-2; 7 bases align to TRBD2. Looked up from germline, CDR1 is MNHEY and CDR2 is SVGAGI. V lost 6 bases, J lost 5 bases, and 3 bases stayed unmatched. The CDR3 runs to 13 residues. CDR3 loop: CASRRGGTGELFF. Written as DNA, the CDR3 is TGTGCCAGCAGGAGGGGAGGGACCGGGGAGCTGTTTTTT.

The chain employs TRBV18 and TRBJ1-6; no clear D. Germline V lookup: CDR1 KGHSH, CDR2 LQKENI. Deletions cut 0 bases from V and 7 bases from J, with 13 bases between. The CDR3 spans 16 residues. CDR3: CASSPPSQRENSPLHF. CDR3 DNA sequence: TGTGCCAGCTCACCACCGTCTCAGCGAGAGAATTCACCCCTCCACTTT.

The chain has TRBV9 and TRBJ2-1; no clear D gene. Germline-derived CDR1 and CDR2 are SGDLS and YYNGEE. Trimming took off 0 bases at V and 6 bases at J, with 10 bases between the two ends. This CDR3 region has 14 residues. CDR3 region: CASSVGLASNEQFF. The CDR3 DNA reads as TGTGCCAGCAGCGTAGGGCTTGCAAGCAATGAGCAGTTCTTC.

This sequence joins TRBV2 and TRBJ1-4; no reliable D call. Germline assignment: CDR1 SNHLY and CDR2 FYNNEI. The CDR3 spans 15 residues. V gave up 6 bases and J gave up 0 bases, with 11 bases separating them. CDR3 nucleotide sequence: TGTGCCAGCAGAAGGCACCTAGCAACTAATGAAAAACTGTTTTTT. Amino acid sequence: CASRRHLATNEKLFF.

The chain recombines TRBV29-1 with TRBJ2-1, with D possibly TRBD2 on 5 matching bases. Trimming took 5 bases from V and 10 from J, leaving 9 bases between them. The CDR3 is made up of 10 amino acids. Per the germline V gene, CDR1 is SQVTM and CDR2 is ANQGSEA. CDR3 DNA: TGCAGCGTTTCGGGGAAGGAGCAGTTCTTC. Its protein product is CSVSGKEQFF.

The gene calls are TRBV9 and TRBJ2-5; D possibly corresponds to TRBD1 (5 bases). CDR1 is SGDLS and CDR2 is YYNGEE in the germline V gene. V was cut by 0 bases and J by 4 bases, with 10 bases left in between. The CDR3 loop spans 14 amino acids. The chain's CDR3 is CASSVGRVGETQYF. The CDR3 bases are TGTGCCAGCAGCGTAGGCAGGGTTGGAGAGACCCAGTACTTC.

The rearrangement joins TRBV6-5 to TRBJ2-7; tentative D call: TRBD2 (6 bases). The germline V gene has CDR1 MNHEY and CDR2 SVGAGI. The CDR3 totals 14 residues. V was trimmed by 4 bases and J by 1 base, leaving 11 bases between them. CDR3 region: CASSLPGLSYEQYF. Here the CDR3 DNA reads TGTGCCAGCAGTTTACCGGGACTGTCCTACGAGCAGTACTTC.

The chain links TRBV19 to TRBJ2-3; tentative D call: TRBD1 (5 bases). With 4 bases removed from V and 0 bases from J, the gap between germline ends came to 14 bases. CDR3 length: 16 amino acids. CDR1 is LNHDA and CDR2 is SQIVND in the germline V gene (reference sequence). For the CDR3, the DNA is TGTGCCAGTAGTAAAAACAGGTTAACTAGCACAGATACGCAGTATTTT. Translated, it gives CASSKNRLTSTDTQYF.

This clone occurred once. The V gene is TRBV6-5, the J gene TRBJ2-4; D perhaps matches TRBD1 (6 bases). This CDR3 region has 13 residues. The germline V and J ends were trimmed by 2 bases and 7 bases, with 9 bases remaining between them. Germline-derived CDR1 and CDR2 are MNHEY and SVGAGI. In DNA, the CDR3 is TGTGCCAGCAGTTACACAGGGTTGAACATTCAGTACTTC. It is translated as CASSYTGLNIQYF.

This chain connects TRBV6-6 to TRBJ2-7; 10 bases line up with TRBD1. V shed 6 bases, J shed 7 bases, and the junction held 12 bases outside the gene matches. Germline V gene data show CDR1 as MNHNY and CDR2 as SVGAGI (reference sequence). The CDR3 spans 15 residues. The chain's CDR3 is CASRELGQGVYEQYF. CDR3 nucleotide sequence: TGTGCCAGCAGGGAGTTAGGACAGGGGGTATATGAGCAGTACTTC.